Listed below are T cell receptor beta chains from one sample, sequenced in a study of T and B cells in COVID-19 patients. TCRdb processed the multiplex PCR reads anew with MiXCR; each CDR3 protein has one entry. The sample includes some 8,100 distinct CDR3 sequences, about 26% of them seen just once. The specimen was blood. The receptors were gathered from a human donor who had recovered from COVID-19. The CDR3 runs from the conserved cysteine through the conserved F or W. A D gene is named only where the DNA matches it firmly. Rows may omit the clone size; those that give it use once, few, many or a size class.

>TRBD1|TRBV6-5|many|TRBJ2-1
CASSRWDRYPYEQFF
TGTGCCAGCAGCCGTTGGGACAGGTACCCTTATGAGCAGTTCTTC
>TRBD1|TRBV12-3/TRBV12-4|few|TRBJ1-1
CASSWTGFMSSRTEAFF
TGTGCCAGCAGTTGGACAGGTTTTATGTCGAGTCGCACTGAAGCTTTCTTT
>TRBD2|TRBV5-1|NA|TRBJ2-3
CASSPSLLAGQGDTQYF
TGCGCCAGCAGCCCATCACTACTAGCGGGGCAGGGAGATACGCAGTATTTT
>NA|TRBV24-1|NA|TRBJ1-5
CATPWASGRNTNQPQHF
TGTGCCACTCCTTGGGCGTCAGGTCGTAACACAAATCAGCCCCAGCATTTT
>NA|TRBV28|few|TRBJ1-2
CAGRTNYGYTF
TGTGCAGGCAGGACTAACTATGGCTACACCTTC
>TRBD1|TRBV6-5|medium-sized|TRBJ1-6
CASSWVGGAYNSPLHF
TGTGCCAGCAGTTGGGTAGGGGGCGCCTATAATTCACCCCTCCACTTT
>NA|TRBV18|many|TRBJ1-5
CASSPTYSNQPQHF
TGTGCCAGCTCACCCACTTATAGCAATCAGCCCCAGCATTTT
>NA|TRBV20-1|NA|TRBJ2-3
CSAYNGVTDTQYF
TGCAGTGCTTATAATGGAGTCACAGATACGCAGTATTTT
>TRBD1|TRBV28|NA|TRBJ2-7
CASSLLQGRQYF
TGTGCCAGCAGTTTATTACAGGGGAGGCAGTACTTC
>TRBD1|TRBV28|NA|TRBJ1-5
CASSPTRDRGWEFNQPQHF
TGTGCCAGCAGCCCTACTCGGGACAGGGGGTGGGAGTTTAATCAGCCCCAGCATTTT
>NA|TRBV28|NA|TRBJ1-2
CASSLDGPPYPANYGYTF
TGTGCCAGCAGTCTTGACGGGCCGCCCTACCCAGCTAACTATGGCTACACCTTC
>NA|TRBV6-6|NA|TRBJ1-1
CASSYSQQNTEAFF
TGTGCCAGCAGTTACTCCCAGCAGAACACTGAAGCTTTCTTT
>NA|TRBV27|medium-sized|TRBJ2-2
CASSLSGELFF
TGTGCCAGCAGTTTATCCGGGGAGCTGTTTTTT
>NA|TRBV11-1|many|TRBJ1-2
CASSFSLLILYGYTF
TGTGCCAGCAGCTTCAGCCTGCTTATCCTCTATGGCTACACCTTC
>NA|TRBV24-1|many|TRBJ2-3
CATSDFHTADTQYF
TGTGCCACCAGTGATTTTCACACCGCAGATACGCAGTATTTT
>TRBD2|TRBV29-1|NA|TRBJ2-1
CSVVTSGRAGGYNEQFF
TGCAGCGTGGTGACTAGCGGGAGGGCCGGTGGCTACAATGAGCAGTTCTTC
>NA|TRBV20-1|NA|TRBJ1-6
CSARDLEGYSPLHF
TGCAGTGCTAGAGATCTGGAGGGATACTCACCCCTCCACTTT
>NA|TRBV4-3|few|TRBJ2-3
CASGYSGTVDTQYF
TGCGCCAGCGGGTATAGCGGGACAGTAGATACGCAGTATTTT
>NA|TRBV10-3|NA|TRBJ1-1
CAIKAQNTEAFF
TGTGCCATCAAGGCCCAGAACACTGAAGCTTTCTTT
>NA|TRBV11-2|medium-sized|TRBJ2-1
CASSLWGAGGEQFF
TGTGCCAGCAGCTTATGGGGGGCAGGAGGTGAGCAGTTCTTC
>NA|TRBV27|medium-sized|TRBJ2-1
CASSRTQNEQFF
TGTGCCAGCAGTAGGACGCAAAATGAGCAGTTCTTC
>TRBD2|TRBV5-4|once|TRBJ2-1
CASSQEGLAGTPGEQFF
TGTGCCAGCAGCCAAGAGGGGCTAGCGGGGACCCCGGGGGAGCAGTTCTTC
>NA|TRBV6-6|medium-sized|TRBJ2-3
CASSTPGPLGSDTQYF
TGTGCCAGCAGTACCCCGGGACCCCTGGGGTCAGATACGCAGTATTTT
>NA|TRBV28|NA|TRBJ2-1
CASSRPRGRENNEQFF
TGTGCCAGCAGTCGCCCAAGGGGACGAGAAAACAATGAGCAGTTCTTC
>TRBD1|TRBV25-1|NA|TRBJ2-5
CASRRQGGETQYF
TGTGCCAGCAGAAGACAGGGTGGAGAGACCCAGTACTTC
>TRBD1|TRBV12-3/TRBV12-4|NA|TRBJ1-5
CASSPTGQAKGPQHF
TGTGCCAGCAGTCCGACGGGACAGGCCAAAGGGCCCCAGCATTTT
>NA|TRBV6-5|NA|TRBJ1-2
CVSSQTDSNGYTF
TGTGTTAGCAGTCAGACCGACTCCAACGGCTACACCTTC
>TRBD1|TRBV6-6|medium-sized|TRBJ2-7
CASSGTGPYEQYF
TGTGCCAGCTCCGGGACAGGGCCCTACGAGCAGTACTTC
>TRBD1|TRBV12-3/TRBV12-4|few|TRBJ1-1
CASKRTGVAITEAFF
TGTGCCAGCAAACGGACAGGAGTTGCCATCACTGAAGCTTTCTTT
>NA|TRBV6-5|medium-sized|TRBJ1-4
CASSFASRGYEKLFF
TGTGCCAGCAGTTTCGCAAGCAGGGGTTATGAAAAACTGTTTTTT
>NA|TRBV7-3|NA|TRBJ2-2
CASSFFSAGNTGELFF
TGTGCCAGCAGCTTCTTTTCGGCGGGGAACACCGGGGAGCTGTTTTTT
>NA|TRBV4-3|NA|TRBJ2-5
CASSQEGGLRETQYF
TGCGCCAGCAGCCAAGAGGGAGGACTAAGGGAGACCCAGTACTTC
>NA|TRBV9|NA|TRBJ2-5
CASSVSGNEKTQYF
TGTGCCAGCAGCGTGAGCGGCAACGAAAAGACCCAGTACTTC
>TRBD2|TRBV19|medium-sized|TRBJ2-1
CASRELAGVGAEQFF
TGTGCCAGTAGGGAGCTAGCGGGAGTGGGGGCTGAGCAGTTCTTC
>NA|TRBV20-1|NA|TRBJ1-2
CSARESGRGYGYTF
TGCAGTGCTAGAGAATCGGGCAGGGGATATGGCTACACCTTC
>NA|TRBV15|few|TRBJ1-1
CATSRDRRTVRTEAFF
TGTGCCACCAGCAGAGATCGTAGGACAGTAAGAACTGAAGCTTTCTTT
>NA|TRBV11-1|medium-sized|TRBJ2-1
CASSLRGLDNEQFF
TGTGCCAGCAGCTTAAGGGGTCTCGACAATGAGCAGTTCTTC
>NA|TRBV19|large|TRBJ2-2
CASTRGTGTGELFF
TGTGCCAGTACCCGCGGGACCGGCACCGGGGAGCTGTTTTTT